This T cell receptor (beta chain) originates from a study of PD-L1 blockade in urothelial cancer. Study-wide context: Atezolizumab (1,200 mg intravenously every 3 weeks) began in 2014 for patients. About 85% of the roughly 30 patients comprised males who had bladder-origin urothelial cancer. Blood underwent analysis 3 weeks (second dose) and 6 weeks after treatment began. Regarding the study as a whole: Improved survival was predicted by pretreatment blood TCR clonality below the median.

Germline values: CDR1 LNHDA, CDR2 SQIVND (reference sequence). With V trimmed by 3 bases and J by 5 bases, 5 bases remained unmatched. This CDR3 has 15 amino acids. Details on this clone: Its antigen is undetermined.

The time point here: pretreatment peripheral blood. Here immunoSEQ multiplex PCR was the method, and the copy in TCRdb shows in-frame clones only, minus some. Here the sample spans roughly 51,000 clones, 79% being singletons. The sequences come from PBMCs, collected around atezolizumab (anti-PD-L1) treatment. This sequence was found in a man between 65 and 85 years old with urothelial cancer. The V gene is TRBV19, the J gene TRBJ2-2; 8 bases line up with TRBD1. CDR3 nucleotide sequence: TGTGCCAGTAGTATCGGACAGGGCGGGACCGGGGAGCTGTTTTTT. Translating gives CASSIGQGGTGELFF.